The entry below describes one T cell receptor beta chain. Its antigen is unknown. The authors ran a second PCR of roughly 7 to 11 cycles using a sample-barcoded 5' primer and a J-beta primer mix. All cDNA molecules were each tagged by a template-switch adaptor with 12 random nucleotides. MiXCR was run by TCRdb on the 5' RACE reads, yielding one entry per CDR3 protein. The table includes hundreds of thousands of distinct CDR3 sequences, roughly two fifths detected once. These data are taken from a study of blood T cells in healthy people across ages. The study, taken as a whole, reports: Changes in expanded clonotypes were possibly confounded, as the CMV status of donors was unknown. Considered underestimates were the diversity estimates obtained from one million T cells. Observed TCR beta diversity per million T cells went down as age went up. This fall followed a roughly linear course with age.

Trimming took 4 bases from V and 3 from J; bases not matched to a gene: 10. The CDR3 has 16 residues. Germline V gene lookup returns CDR1 SGHKS and CDR2 YYEKEE (reference sequence). This chain connects TRBV5-5 to TRBJ1-2; TRBD1 agrees at 9 bases. This clonotype was sampled from a man older than 75 in good health. Sequencing was carried out using blood. For the CDR3, the DNA is TGTGCCAGCAGCCGGGGGCGCACAGGGGGCGACTATGGCTACACCTTC. Amino acids: CASSRGRTGGDYGYTF. Drawing the rest from reference TRBV5-5 and TRBJ1-2, the complete variable domain is DAGVTQSPTHLIKTRGQQVTLRCSPISGHKSVSWYQQVLGQGPQFIFQYYEKEERGRGNFPDRFSARQFPNYSSELNVNALLLGDSALYLCASSRGRTGGDYGYTFGSGTRLTVV.